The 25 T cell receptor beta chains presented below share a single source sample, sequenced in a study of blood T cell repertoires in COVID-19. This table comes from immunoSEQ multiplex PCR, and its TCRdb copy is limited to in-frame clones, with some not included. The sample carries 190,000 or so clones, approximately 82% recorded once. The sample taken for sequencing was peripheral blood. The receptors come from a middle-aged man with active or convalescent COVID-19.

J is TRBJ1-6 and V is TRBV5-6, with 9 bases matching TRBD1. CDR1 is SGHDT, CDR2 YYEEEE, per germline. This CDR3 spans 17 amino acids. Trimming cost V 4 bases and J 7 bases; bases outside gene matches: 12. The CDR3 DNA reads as TGTGCCAGCAGCGCGGACAGGGGAGGATACGCCAATTCACCCCTCCACTTT. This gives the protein CASSADRGGYANSPLHF.

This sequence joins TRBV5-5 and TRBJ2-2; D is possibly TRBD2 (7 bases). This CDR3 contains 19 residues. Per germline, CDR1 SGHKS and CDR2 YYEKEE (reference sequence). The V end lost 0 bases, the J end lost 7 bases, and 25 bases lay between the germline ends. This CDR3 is CASSLVGLPRGGRNGELFF. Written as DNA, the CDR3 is TGTGCCAGCAGCTTGGTAGGACTACCGAGGGGGGGCCGGAACGGGGAGCTGTTTTTT. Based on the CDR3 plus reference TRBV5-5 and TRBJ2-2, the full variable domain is DAGVTQSPTHLIKTRGQQVTLRCSPISGHKSVSWYQQVLGQGPQFIFQYYEKEERGRGNFPDRFSARQFPNYSSELNVNALLLGDSALYLCASSLVGLPRGGRNGELFFGEGSRLTVL.

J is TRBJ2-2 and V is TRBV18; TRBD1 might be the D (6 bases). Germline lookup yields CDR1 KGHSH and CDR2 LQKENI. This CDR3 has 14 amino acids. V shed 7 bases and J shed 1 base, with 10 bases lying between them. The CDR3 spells CASFQGQNTGELFF. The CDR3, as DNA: TGTGCCAGCTTCCAGGGACAGAACACCGGGGAGCTGTTTTTT. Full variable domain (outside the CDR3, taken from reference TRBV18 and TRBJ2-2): NAGVMQNPRHLVRRRGQEARLRCSPMKGHSHVYWYRQLPEEGLKFMVYLQKENIIDESGMPKERFSAEFPKEGPSILRIQQVVRGDSAAYFCASFQGQNTGELFFGEGSRLTVL.

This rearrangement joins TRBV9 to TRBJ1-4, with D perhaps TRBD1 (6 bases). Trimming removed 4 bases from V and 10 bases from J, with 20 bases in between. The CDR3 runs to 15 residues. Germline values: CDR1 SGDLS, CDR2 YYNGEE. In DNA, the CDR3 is TGTGCCAGCAGCCAAGGGGGACGAGAAAAAGGAAAACTGTTTTTT. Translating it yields CASSQGGREKGKLFF.

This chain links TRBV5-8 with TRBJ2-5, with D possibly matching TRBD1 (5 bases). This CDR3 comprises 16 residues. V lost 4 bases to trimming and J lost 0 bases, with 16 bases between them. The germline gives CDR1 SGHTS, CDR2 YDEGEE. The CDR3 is CASSRGLEGDQETQYF. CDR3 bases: TGTGCCAGCAGCAGGGGTCTAGAAGGGGACCAAGAGACCCAGTACTTC.

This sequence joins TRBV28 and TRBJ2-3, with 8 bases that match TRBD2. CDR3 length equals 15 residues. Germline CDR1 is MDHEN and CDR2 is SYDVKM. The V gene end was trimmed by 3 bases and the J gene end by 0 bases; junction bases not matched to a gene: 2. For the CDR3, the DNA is TGTGCCAGCAGTTTTAGCGGGATCAGCACAGATACGCAGTATTTT. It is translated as CASSFSGISTDTQYF.

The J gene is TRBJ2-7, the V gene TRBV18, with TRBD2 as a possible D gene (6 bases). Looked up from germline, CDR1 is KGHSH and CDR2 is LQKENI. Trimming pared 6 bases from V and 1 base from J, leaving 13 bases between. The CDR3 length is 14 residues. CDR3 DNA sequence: TGTGCCAGCTCTCCAGGTAGCGGTTCCTACGAGCAGTACTTC. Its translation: CASSPGSGSYEQYF. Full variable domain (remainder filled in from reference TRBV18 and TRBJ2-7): NAGVMQNPRHLVRRRGQEARLRCSPMKGHSHVYWYRQLPEEGLKFMVYLQKENIIDESGMPKERFSAEFPKEGPSILRIQQVVRGDSAAYFCASSPGSGSYEQYFGPGTRLTVT.

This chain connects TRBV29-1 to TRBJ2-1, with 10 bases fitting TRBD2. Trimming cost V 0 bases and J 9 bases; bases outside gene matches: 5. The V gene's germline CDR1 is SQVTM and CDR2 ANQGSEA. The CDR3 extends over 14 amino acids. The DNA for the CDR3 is TGCAGCGTTGAAGAGCTAGCGGGAGCCAGTGAGCAGTTCTTC. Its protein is CSVEELAGASEQFF.

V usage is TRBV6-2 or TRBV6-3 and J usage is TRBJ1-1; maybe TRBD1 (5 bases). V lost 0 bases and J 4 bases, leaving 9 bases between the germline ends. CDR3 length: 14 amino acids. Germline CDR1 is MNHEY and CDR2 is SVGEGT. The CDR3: CASSYSGGGTEAFF. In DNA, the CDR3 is TGTGCCAGCAGTTACTCCGGGGGTGGCACTGAAGCTTTCTTT.

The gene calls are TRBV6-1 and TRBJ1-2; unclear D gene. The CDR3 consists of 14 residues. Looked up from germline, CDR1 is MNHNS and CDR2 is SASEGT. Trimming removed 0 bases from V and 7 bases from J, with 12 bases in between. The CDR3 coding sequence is TGTGCCAGCAGTGAAGCGCCTCGGGTGGGTGGCTACACCTTC. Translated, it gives CASSEAPRVGGYTF.

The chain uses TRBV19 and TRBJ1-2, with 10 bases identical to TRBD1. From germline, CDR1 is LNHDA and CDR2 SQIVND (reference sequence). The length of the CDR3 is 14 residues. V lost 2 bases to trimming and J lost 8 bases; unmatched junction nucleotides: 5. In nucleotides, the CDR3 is TGTGCCAGTAGTATATTGGGACAGGGGAAGGGCTACACCTTC. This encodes CASSILGQGKGYTF.

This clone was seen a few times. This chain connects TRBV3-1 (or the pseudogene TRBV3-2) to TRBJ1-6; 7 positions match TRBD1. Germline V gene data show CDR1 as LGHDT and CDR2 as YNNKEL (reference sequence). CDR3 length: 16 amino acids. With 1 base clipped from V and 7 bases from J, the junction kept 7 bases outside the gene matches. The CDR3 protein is CASSQVSGQVNSPLHF. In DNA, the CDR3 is TGTGCCAGCAGCCAAGTTAGTGGACAGGTCAATTCACCCCTCCACTTT.

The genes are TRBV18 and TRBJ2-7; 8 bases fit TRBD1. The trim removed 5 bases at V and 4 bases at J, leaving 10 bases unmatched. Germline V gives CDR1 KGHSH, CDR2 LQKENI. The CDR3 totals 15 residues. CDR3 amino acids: CASSSPSRGLYEQYF. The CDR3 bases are TGTGCCAGCTCATCCCCGAGCAGGGGGCTTTACGAGCAGTACTTC.

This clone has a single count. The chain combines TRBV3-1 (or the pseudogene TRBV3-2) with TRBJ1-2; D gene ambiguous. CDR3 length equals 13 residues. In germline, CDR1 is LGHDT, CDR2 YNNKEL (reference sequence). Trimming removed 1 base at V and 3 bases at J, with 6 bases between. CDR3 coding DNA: TGTGCCAGCAGCCAAGGGGAGGACTATGGCTACACCTTC. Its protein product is CASSQGEDYGYTF.

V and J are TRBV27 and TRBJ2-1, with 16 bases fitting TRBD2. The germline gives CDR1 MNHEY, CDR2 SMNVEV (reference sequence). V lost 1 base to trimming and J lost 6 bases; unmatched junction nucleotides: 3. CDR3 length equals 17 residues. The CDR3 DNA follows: TGTGCCAGCAGTTTATGGGGACTAGCGGGAGGGCGCAATGAGCAGTTCTTC. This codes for CASSLWGLAGGRNEQFF.

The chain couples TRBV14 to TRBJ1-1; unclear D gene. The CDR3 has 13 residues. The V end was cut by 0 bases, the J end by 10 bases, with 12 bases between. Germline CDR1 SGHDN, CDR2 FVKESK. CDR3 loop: CASSQERLGVAFF. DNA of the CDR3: TGTGCCAGCAGCCAAGAACGACTTGGAGTAGCTTTCTTT.

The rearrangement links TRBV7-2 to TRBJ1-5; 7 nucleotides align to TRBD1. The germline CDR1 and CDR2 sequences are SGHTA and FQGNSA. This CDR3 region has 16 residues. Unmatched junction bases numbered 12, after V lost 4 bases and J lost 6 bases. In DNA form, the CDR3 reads TGTGCCAGCAGCTATTCGACAGGGAAGGGGGTTCAGCCCCAGCATTTT. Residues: CASSYSTGKGVQPQHF. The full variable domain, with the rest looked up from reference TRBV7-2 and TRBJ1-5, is GAGVSQSPSNKVTEKGKDVELRCDPISGHTALYWYRQSLGQGLEFLIYFQGNSAPDKSGLPSDRFSAERTGGSVSTLTIQRTQQEDSAVYLCASSYSTGKGVQPQHFGDGTRLSIL.

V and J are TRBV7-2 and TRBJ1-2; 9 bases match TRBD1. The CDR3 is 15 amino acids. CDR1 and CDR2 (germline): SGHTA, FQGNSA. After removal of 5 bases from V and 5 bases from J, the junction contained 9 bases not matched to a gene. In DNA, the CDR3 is TGTGCCAGCAGCCTCGGGACAGGGTATCAGTATGGCTACACCTTC. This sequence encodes CASSLGTGYQYGYTF.

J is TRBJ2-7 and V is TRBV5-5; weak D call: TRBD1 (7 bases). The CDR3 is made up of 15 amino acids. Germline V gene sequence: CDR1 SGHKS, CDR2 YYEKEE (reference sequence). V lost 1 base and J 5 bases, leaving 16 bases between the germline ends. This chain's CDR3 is CASSLWGDSGDEQYF. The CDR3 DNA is TGTGCCAGCAGCTTGTGGGGGGACAGCGGCGACGAGCAGTACTTC.

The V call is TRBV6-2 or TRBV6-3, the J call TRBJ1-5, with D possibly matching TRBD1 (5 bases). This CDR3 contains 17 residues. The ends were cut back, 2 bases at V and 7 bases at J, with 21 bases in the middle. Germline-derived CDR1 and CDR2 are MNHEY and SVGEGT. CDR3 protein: CASSYGQGRYLGQPQHF. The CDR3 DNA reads TGTGCCAGCAGTTACGGCCAGGGAAGGTACTTGGGGCAGCCCCAGCATTTT.

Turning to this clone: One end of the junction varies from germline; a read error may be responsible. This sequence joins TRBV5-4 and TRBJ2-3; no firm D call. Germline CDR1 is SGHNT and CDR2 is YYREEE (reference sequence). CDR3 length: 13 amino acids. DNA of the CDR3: TGTGCCAGCAGCTTGGTGGGCAGAGATGCGCAGTATTTT. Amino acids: CASSLVGRDAQYF.

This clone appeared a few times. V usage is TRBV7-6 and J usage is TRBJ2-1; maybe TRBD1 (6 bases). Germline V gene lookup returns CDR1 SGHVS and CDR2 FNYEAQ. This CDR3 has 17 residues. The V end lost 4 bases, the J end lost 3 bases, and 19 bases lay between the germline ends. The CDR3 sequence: CASSSGGGQNNYNEQFF. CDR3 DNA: TGTGCCAGCAGCTCCGGTGGGGGCCAAAACAACTACAATGAGCAGTTCTTC.

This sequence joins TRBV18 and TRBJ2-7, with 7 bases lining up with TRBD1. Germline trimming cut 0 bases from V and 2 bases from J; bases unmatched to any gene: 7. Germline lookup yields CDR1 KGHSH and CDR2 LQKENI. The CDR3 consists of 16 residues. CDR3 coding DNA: TGTGCCAGCTCACCACCCCGGACAGGCACGGCCTACGAGCAGTACTTC. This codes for CASSPPRTGTAYEQYF.

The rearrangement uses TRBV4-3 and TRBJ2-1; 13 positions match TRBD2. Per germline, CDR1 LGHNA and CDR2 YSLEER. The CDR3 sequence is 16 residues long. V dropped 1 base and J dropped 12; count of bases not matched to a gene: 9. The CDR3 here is CASSQGLAGGLPGQFF. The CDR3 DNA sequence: TGCGCCAGCAGCCAAGGACTAGCGGGGGGCCTCCCTGGGCAGTTCTTC.

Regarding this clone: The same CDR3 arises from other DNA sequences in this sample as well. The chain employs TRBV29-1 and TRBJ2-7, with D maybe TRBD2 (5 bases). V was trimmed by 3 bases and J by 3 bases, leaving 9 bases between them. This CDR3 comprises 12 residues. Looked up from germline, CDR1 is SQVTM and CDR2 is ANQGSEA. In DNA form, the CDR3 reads TGCAGCGTTGATGCCGGGGACTACGAGCAGTACTTC. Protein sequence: CSVDAGDYEQYF.